This TCR beta chain was recorded in a study of human T cells and chemical hapten exposure. CDR3 length: 14 residues. Germline V gene sequence: CDR1 DFQATT, CDR2 SNEGSKA (reference sequence). The V end lost 6 bases, the J end lost 0 bases, and 11 bases lay between the germline ends. The time point is: patch test 1, 2 weeks after DPC sensitization. Treatment meaning: therapeutic diphenylcyclopropenone sensitization with weekly scalp DPC. The library labeled individual cDNA molecules by adding unique molecular identifiers to them. Per the original data handling: The number of TCRs in each sample had a median of roughly 100,000 and spanned about 23,224 to 700,000. MiXCR, run by TCRdb on the RACE reads, gives a single entry per CDR3 protein. The V and J calls, along with clone size, are taken from TCRdb and not from the paper's own processing. The table has approximately 82,000 distinct CDR3 sequences, under 12% seen once.

The V call is TRBV20-1, the J call TRBJ2-2, with D possibly matching TRBD2 (5 bases). The TCR comes from a middle-aged man with alopecia areata. Some clones in this sample may be carry-over from other donors' samples. The sequenced sample was whole blood, obtained in connection with sensitization to the hapten diphenylcyclopropenone (DPC). The CDR3 loop reads CSAESGANTGELFF. CDR3 in DNA: TGCAGTGCAGAGAGCGGCGCGAACACCGGGGAGCTGTTTTTT.